This paragraph covers one T cell receptor (beta chain) sequence. The antigen is undetermined. This sample was included in a study of Ad26.COV2.S vaccination and SARS-CoV-2 variants. Study-level information: Ad26.COV2.S arm of COV1001 included the donor. The authors gave Ad26.COV2.S intramuscularly, either once or twice 56 days apart. Study-wide results and limits: TCR breadth and depth estimates may have understated total T cell responses. People who got the vaccine had more spike-specific TCR breadth than people who got placebo.

Repertoires were generated with immunoSEQ multiplex PCR, while TCRdb's copy carries only in-frame clones and drops some. This sample has about 350,000 clones; around nine tenths occur once, and the top ten carry approximately 5%. The germline V gene has CDR1 SGHDT and CDR2 YYEEEE. This CDR3 region has 17 residues. V lost 1 base, J lost 4 bases, and 8 bases stayed unmatched. Documented treatment: around 19 received Ad26.COV2.S at low or high dose, single or two shots; about 5 received placebo; per-sample allocation not given. The samples were gathered on day 63 after the first injection of vaccine or placebo.

Here the sequenced sample was peripheral blood, taken in a trial of Ad26.COV2.S vaccine versus placebo. The TCR sequence derives from a person aged 18-65 years who received the Ad26.COV2.S COVID-19 vaccine or a placebo. The V call is TRBV5-6, the J call TRBJ2-2; 9 positions match TRBD1. For the CDR3, the DNA is TGTGCCAGCAGCTTGTCCGGGACAGGGAGTTTCACCGGGGAGCTGTTTTTT. Its translation: CASSLSGTGSFTGELFF.